Listed below are T cell receptor beta chains from one sample, sequenced in a study of blood T cell repertoires in COVID-19. Generated by immunoSEQ multiplex PCR, the TCRdb table keeps only in-frame clones and is missing some. Of about 410,000 clones in the sample, 70% to 90% were seen once. Sequenced material: peripheral blood. The receptor set was obtained from a woman aged 25-40 years with active or convalescent COVID-19. The CDR3 runs from the conserved cysteine through the conserved F or W. A D gene is named only where the DNA matches it firmly. Size is omitted from some rows. Given values are once, few, many or a class for expanded clones.

clone_size,v_call,d_call,j_call,cdr3_nt,cdr3_aa
NA,TRBV29-1,NA,TRBJ2-5,TGCAGCGTTGATTCAGGGGACCAAGAGACCCAGTACTTC,CSVDSGDQETQYF
NA,TRBV6-6,TRBD1,TRBJ1-5,TGTGCCAGCAGTTCCGCTGGGACAGCTAGCAATCAGCCCCAGCATTTT,CASSSAGTASNQPQHF
NA,TRBV5-6,NA,TRBJ2-5,TGTGCCAGCAGCTTGGGTAGATGGGAGACCCAGTACTTC,CASSLGRWETQYF
once,TRBV12-3/TRBV12-4,TRBD1,TRBJ1-2,TGTGCCAGCAGCCGTGGACAGGGCTATGGCTACACCTTC,CASSRGQGYGYTF
NA,TRBV29-1,TRBD2,TRBJ2-2,TGCAGCGTTGGAGGTAGCGGGGGATCGAACACCGGGGAGCTGTTTTTT,CSVGGSGGSNTGELFF
NA,TRBV4-2,NA,TRBJ2-5,TGTGCCAGCAGCCAAGCTATAAGCGCAGGGAAAGAGACCCAGTACTTC,CASSQAISAGKETQYF
once,TRBV27,TRBD2,TRBJ2-7,TGTGCCAGCAGTTTGCGACTAGCGGGGGGCCGCAGCTCCTACGAGCAGTACTTC,CASSLRLAGGRSSYEQYF
NA,TRBV11-2,NA,TRBJ1-2,TGTGCCAGCAGCGGACTTCTAAGGGAAGACTATGGCTACACCTTC,CASSGLLREDYGYTF
NA,TRBV15,NA,TRBJ2-3,TGTGCCACCAGCAGAGATCTTAGCGGACGCACAGATACGCAGTATTTT,CATSRDLSGRTDTQYF
once,TRBV12-5,TRBD1,TRBJ2-6,TGTGCTAGTGGATGGACACTTCTACAGGGGGCCTCTGGGGCCAACGTCCTGACTTTC,CASGWTLLQGASGANVLTF
many,TRBV5-1,TRBD1,TRBJ2-5,TGCGCCAGCAGCAACAGGGGGCTATCGGAGACCCAGTACTTC,CASSNRGLSETQYF
NA,TRBV29-1,NA,TRBJ1-1,TGCAGCGTTGAGAGGACAGTGAACACTGAAGCTTTCTTT,CSVERTVNTEAFF
NA,TRBV18,NA,TRBJ2-1,TGTGCCAGCTCACAAGCACAGACCTACAATGAGCAGTTCTTC,CASSQAQTYNEQFF
NA,TRBV18,NA,TRBJ1-2,TGTGCCAGCTCGCCGCAGATATCCGGGAAGAAGGACTATGGCTACACCTTC,CASSPQISGKKDYGYTF
NA,TRBV23-1,NA,TRBJ1-4,TGCGCCAGCAGTCAATCTCAGAACCTCCGGGACAATAGTGAAAAACTGTTTTTT,CASSQSQNLRDNSEKLFF
NA,TRBV14,TRBD1,TRBJ1-2,TGTGCCAGCAGCCAGGGACAGAACTATGGCTACACCTTC,CASSQGQNYGYTF
NA,TRBV4-1,NA,TRBJ2-7,TGCGCCAGCAGCCCGATGGGGGCGTCGAAACACGAGCAGTACTTC,CASSPMGASKHEQYF
NA,TRBV13,TRBD2,TRBJ2-2,TGTGCCAGCAGCTACGGGACTAGCGGAAACACCGGGGAGCTGTTTTTT,CASSYGTSGNTGELFF
once,TRBV6-5,NA,TRBJ2-2,TGTGCCAGCAGGTCCCGGGGGGCTGTCACCGGGGAGCTGTTTTTT,CASRSRGAVTGELFF
NA,TRBV3-1/TRBV3-2,NA,TRBJ1-6,TGTGCCAGCAGCCAGACAGTCAGCTCCTATAATTCACCCCTCCACTTT,CASSQTVSSYNSPLHF
NA,TRBV6-5,NA,TRBJ1-2,TGTGCCAGCAGTTACTCCGGGGGCTATGGCTACACCTTC,CASSYSGGYGYTF
few,TRBV3-1/TRBV3-2,NA,TRBJ2-7,TGTGCCAGCAGCCTAGCGCGGAGCTACGAGCAGTACTTC,CASSLARSYEQYF
NA,TRBV5-1,TRBD1,TRBJ1-1,TGCGCCAGCAGCTTGGAGGGGGAACAGGGGTTCTTT,CASSLEGEQGFF
NA,TRBV27,NA,TRBJ2-7,TGTGCCAGCAGTTTAATCGGCCAGGGGGGTTCCTACGAGCAGTACTTC,CASSLIGQGGSYEQYF
NA,TRBV6-6,NA,TRBJ2-1,TGTGCCAGCACCCAGCCGACAGGAAACTACAATGAGCAGTTCTTC,CASTQPTGNYNEQFF
NA,TRBV10-2,NA,TRBJ2-7,TGCGCCAGCAGTGAAGACAGGGGAGGGTACTACGAGCAGTACTTC,CASSEDRGGYYEQYF
NA,TRBV11-2,TRBD1,TRBJ2-3,TGTGCCAGCAGACCAGACAGGGCAGTATCAGATACGCAGTATTTT,CASRPDRAVSDTQYF
NA,TRBV6-6,TRBD1,TRBJ1-1,TGTGCCAGCAGGCTCGGACAGGGAAGAACTGAAGCTTTCTTT,CASRLGQGRTEAFF
few,TRBV2,NA,TRBJ1-2,TGTGCCAGCAGTGAAATGGAGAAGGGAGGCCTCTTC,CASSEMEKGGLF